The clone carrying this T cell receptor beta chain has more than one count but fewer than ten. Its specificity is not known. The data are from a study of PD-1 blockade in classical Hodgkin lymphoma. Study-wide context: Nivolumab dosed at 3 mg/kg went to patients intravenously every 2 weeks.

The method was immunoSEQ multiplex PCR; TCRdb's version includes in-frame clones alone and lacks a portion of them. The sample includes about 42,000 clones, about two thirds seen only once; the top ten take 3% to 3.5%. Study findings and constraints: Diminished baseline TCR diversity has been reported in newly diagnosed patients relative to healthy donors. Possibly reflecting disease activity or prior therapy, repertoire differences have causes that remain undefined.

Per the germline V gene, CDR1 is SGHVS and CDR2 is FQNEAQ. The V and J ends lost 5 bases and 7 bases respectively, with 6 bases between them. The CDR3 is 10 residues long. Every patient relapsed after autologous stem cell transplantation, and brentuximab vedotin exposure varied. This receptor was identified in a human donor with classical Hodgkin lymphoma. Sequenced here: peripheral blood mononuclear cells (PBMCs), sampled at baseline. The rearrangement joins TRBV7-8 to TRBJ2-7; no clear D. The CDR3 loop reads CASSLLEQYF. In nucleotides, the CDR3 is TGTGCCAGCAGCCTCCTGGAGCAGTACTTC.